What follows are 27 T cell receptor beta chains derived from one specimen sequenced in a study of CD8+ T cells in alopecia areata. Treatment described: oral pan-JAK inhibitor, 5-10 mg twice daily. Sequencing relied on a cDNA template that was reverse transcribed from extracted RNA. Sequencing was performed with immunoSEQ multiplex PCR; in TCRdb, only in-frame clones are kept and a portion is missing. The table records a few hundred thousand clones, approximately 72% of them present only once. This material consisted of CD4+ T cells sorted from blood, taken at week 44, from a patient treated with tofacitinib. The source of these receptors is a human donor with alopecia areata.

This clone appeared a few times. The V gene is TRBV29-1, the J gene TRBJ1-2; D is uncertain. The V gene's germline CDR1 is SQVTM and CDR2 ANQGSEA. CDR3 size: 12 residues. The V end lost 3 bases, the J end lost 2 bases, and 7 bases lay between the germline ends. The CDR3 spells CSVDWANYGYTF. CDR3 coding DNA: TGCAGCGTTGATTGGGCAAACTATGGCTACACCTTC.

The V call is TRBV15, the J call TRBJ1-2; 7 nucleotides line up with TRBD1. V shed 1 base, J shed 5 bases, and the junction held 4 bases outside the gene matches. Germline V CDR1 and CDR2: LNHNV, YYDKDF (reference sequence). The CDR3 has 14 residues. This CDR3 is CATSRVGTAYGYTF. DNA of the CDR3: TGTGCCACCAGCAGAGTTGGGACAGCTTATGGCTACACCTTC.

The chain has TRBV6-5 and TRBJ2-7, with D possibly matching TRBD2 (6 bases). Trimming cost V 2 bases and J 0 bases, with 8 bases left between them. The CDR3 is 14 residues long. Germline CDR1 is MNHEY and CDR2 is SVGAGI. The CDR3 DNA is TGTGCCAGCAGTTACAACGGGGGCTCCTACGAGCAGTACTTC. It specifies CASSYNGGSYEQYF.

The chain carries TRBV30 and TRBJ1-5; 8 bases line up with TRBD1. V trimming: 1 base; J trimming: 0 bases; junction bases outside the gene matches: 2. The CDR3 is 15 amino acids. Germline V lookup: CDR1 GTSNPN, CDR2 SVGIG (reference sequence). CDR3 DNA sequence: TGTGCCTGGAGTGGGCAGGGGGCTAGCAATCAGCCCCAGCATTTT. Translating gives CAWSGQGASNQPQHF.

V and J are TRBV29-1 and TRBJ2-7; TRBD1 aligns across 11 bases. V lost 5 bases to trimming and J lost 6 bases; unmatched junction nucleotides: 12. The CDR3 has 15 residues. Germline V gene lookup returns CDR1 SQVTM and CDR2 ANQGSEA. The CDR3 DNA follows: TGCAGCGTTCGGGCAGGGGACAGGGGGAAGCTCGAGCAGTACTTC. Protein product: CSVRAGDRGKLEQYF.

This clone was detected a few times. The chain carries TRBV29-1 and TRBJ2-1; TRBD1 agrees at 10 bases. The junction had 5 bases not matched to a gene; V was cut back by 7 bases and J by 2 bases. CDR1 SQVTM and CDR2 ANQGSEA come from the germline V gene. The CDR3 covers 14 residues. Here the CDR3 DNA reads TGCAGCGGGATCGGACAGGGGGCCTACAATGAGCAGTTCTTC. The encoded protein is CSGIGQGAYNEQFF.

This clone was recorded only once. The V gene is TRBV9, the J gene TRBJ1-1; 8 bases agree with TRBD1. The CDR3 runs to 16 residues. V shed 4 bases, J shed 0 bases, and the junction held 8 bases outside the gene matches. Per germline, CDR1 SGDLS and CDR2 YYNGEE. The CDR3 bases are TGTGCCAGCAGCCCGCAGGGGGCTAGGGTGAACACTGAAGCTTTCTTT. It is translated as CASSPQGARVNTEAFF.

This clone was observed once. This chain links TRBV15 with TRBJ1-1; D unresolved. The CDR3 sequence is 13 residues long. Germline V gene sequence: CDR1 LNHNV, CDR2 YYDKDF (reference sequence). V gave up 5 bases and J gave up 5 bases, with 12 bases separating them. The chain's CDR3 is CATSRGRSTEAFF. Written as DNA, the CDR3 is TGTGCCACCAGCCGTGGACGTAGTACTGAAGCTTTCTTT. Looking up the rest from reference TRBV15 and TRBJ1-1 gives the full variable domain: DAMVIQNPRYQVTQFGKPVTLSCSQTLNHNVMYWYQQKSSQAPKLLFHYYDKDFNNEADTPDNFQSRRPNTSFCFLDIRSPGLGDTAMYLCATSRGRSTEAFFGQGTRLTVV.

This clone appeared once. This chain uses TRBV5-1 with TRBJ2-7; the D call may be TRBD1 or TRBD2 (5 bases each). V dropped 2 bases and J dropped 0 bases, with 12 bases sitting between them. The germline V gene encodes CDR1 SGHRS and CDR2 YFSETQ. The CDR3 contains 15 residues. The CDR3 here is CASSFGGLGSYEQYF. The CDR3 DNA reads TGCGCCAGCAGCTTTGGGGGTTTGGGCTCCTACGAGCAGTACTTC.

The chain employs TRBV29-1 and TRBJ2-1, with 8 bases identical to TRBD2. Germline CDR1 reads SQVTM; CDR2 reads ANQGSEA. The CDR3 is 13 residues long. The J segment lost 4 bases and the V segment lost 4 bases, leaving 3 bases of the junction unmatched. The CDR3, as DNA: TGCAGCGTTGTACAGCGGGGGTACAATGAGCAGTTCTTC. Its translation is CSVVQRGYNEQFF.

This clone was recorded a few times. The identical CDR3 is also encoded by other nucleotide sequences in the sample. The rearrangement joins TRBV2 to TRBJ1-5, with D unclear. V was cut by 4 bases and J by 6 bases, with 7 bases left in between. The CDR3 extends over 12 amino acids. Germline V lookup: CDR1 SNHLY, CDR2 FYNNEI. The CDR3 loop reads CASSVGGQPQHF. Here the CDR3 DNA reads TGTGCCAGCAGTGTAGGAGGTCAGCCCCAGCATTTT.

J is TRBJ2-3 and V is TRBV11-2; 8 nucleotides match TRBD2. The CDR3 consists of 12 residues. Germline lookup yields CDR1 SGHAT and CDR2 FQNNGV. The V and J ends lost 6 bases and 8 bases, in that order; junction bases with no gene match: 4. The chain's CDR3 is CASRTSAGTQYF. In DNA, the CDR3 is TGTGCCAGCAGGACTAGCGCGGGTACGCAGTATTTT.

This clone has just one count. The chain has TRBV5-1 and TRBJ1-1; no reliable D call. CDR3 length: 14 amino acids. V lost 0 bases and J lost 1, with 7 bases in between. CDR1 and CDR2 from the germline V gene are SGHRS and YFSETQ. CDR3 nucleotide sequence: TGCGCCAGCAGCTTGGAAATGGCGAACACTGAAGCTTTCTTT. Protein: CASSLEMANTEAFF.

This chain connects TRBV7-8 to TRBJ2-1; D possibly matches TRBD1 or TRBD2 (6 bases each). Trimming shortened V by 6 bases and J by 3 bases, and 18 bases separated the two germline ends. Germline V CDR1 and CDR2: SGHVS, FQNEAQ. This CDR3 has 16 residues. The CDR3 sequence: CASSGTFSGDYNEQFF. In DNA form, the CDR3 reads TGTGCCAGCAGTGGGACATTTAGCGGCGACTACAATGAGCAGTTCTTC.

This chain uses TRBV2 with TRBJ2-7, with 9 bases that match TRBD1. With V trimmed by 4 bases and J by 2 bases, 6 bases remained unmatched. The germline CDR1 and CDR2 sequences are SNHLY and FYNNEI. The CDR3 totals 15 residues. The DNA of the CDR3 is TGTGCCAGCAGTGTGGACAGGGGACCGACCTACGAGCAGTACTTC. It specifies CASSVDRGPTYEQYF.

The J gene is TRBJ2-7, the V gene TRBV11-2; D is ambiguous. V was cut by 3 bases and J by 0 bases, with 12 bases left in between. Germline V gene data show CDR1 as SGHAT and CDR2 as FQNNGV. The CDR3 sequence is 15 residues long. The CDR3 sequence is CASSFMSTLSYEQYF. CDR3 sequence (DNA): TGTGCCAGCAGCTTCATGAGTACTCTCTCCTACGAGCAGTACTTC.

This chain joins TRBV2 and TRBJ2-5; TRBD2 is a possible D gene (6 bases). CDR3 size: 13 residues. Germline V gene data show CDR1 as SNHLY and CDR2 as FYNNEI. V gave up 11 bases and J gave up 5 bases, with 18 bases separating them. CDR3 region: CASDQGLTETQYF. CDR3 sequence (DNA): TGTGCCTCCGACCAAGGACTAACTGAGACCCAGTACTTC.

This chain uses TRBV30 with TRBJ1-6; D gene unclear. The CDR3 has 14 amino acids. V lost 1 base, J lost 11 bases, and 15 bases lay in between. CDR1 and CDR2 from the germline V gene are GTSNPN and SVGIG (reference sequence). The CDR3 coding sequence is TGTGCCTGGAGTGAAGGAGGGTCCAGCCCACCCCTCCACTTT. This codes for CAWSEGGSSPPLHF. The full variable domain, with the rest looked up from reference TRBV30 and TRBJ1-6, is SQTIHQWPATLVQPVGSPLSLECTVEGTSNPNLYWYRQAAGRGLQLLFYSVGIGQISSEVPQNLSASRPQDRQFILSSKKLLLSDSGFYLCAWSEGGSSPPLHFGNGTRLTVT.

The chain carries TRBV7-2 and TRBJ2-7, with D possibly matching TRBD1 (6 bases). The CDR3 has 13 residues. Germline V lookup: CDR1 SGHTA, CDR2 FQGNSA. CDR3 coding DNA: TGTGCCAGCAGAAAGCCAGGACAGACCTTACTTTGGGTC. This sequence encodes CASRKPGQTLLWV.

This clone was seen many times. The V gene is TRBV5-6, the J gene TRBJ2-2, with D unresolved. This CDR3 comprises 15 residues. From germline, CDR1 is SGHDT and CDR2 YYEEEE. Trimming took 0 bases from V and 1 from J, leaving 7 bases between them. The CDR3 region is CASSLVLLNTGELFF. The CDR3 DNA sequence: TGTGCCAGCAGCTTGGTTCTGTTGAACACCGGGGAGCTGTTTTTT.

The chain is built from TRBV2 and TRBJ1-5; D may be TRBD1 (5 bases). Between the trimmed V and J ends, which lost 4 bases and 0 bases, there was a span of 7 bases. CDR3 length equals 14 residues. Per the germline V gene, CDR1 is SNHLY and CDR2 is FYNNEI. The CDR3 nucleotides are TGTGCCAGCAGTGCAGGGAATAGCAATCAGCCCCAGCATTTT. This encodes CASSAGNSNQPQHF.

The gene calls are TRBV6-5 and TRBJ1-1; D gene unclear. CDR1 and CDR2 (germline): MNHEY, SVGAGI. V dropped 7 bases and J dropped 0 bases, with 9 bases sitting between them. This CDR3 comprises 13 residues. The CDR3 sequence: CASNRLMNTEAFF. CDR3 bases: TGTGCCAGCAACCGGCTTATGAACACTGAAGCTTTCTTT.

In its sample, this clone ranks as medium-sized. J is TRBJ1-1 and V is TRBV5-4; 10 nucleotides agree with TRBD1. The CDR3 totals 14 residues. V lost 9 bases and J lost 3; bases outside the gene matches: 8. Germline values: CDR1 SGHNT, CDR2 YYREEE (reference sequence). This CDR3 reads CATRTGGRDTEAFF. The CDR3 DNA follows: TGTGCCACAAGGACAGGGGGTAGAGACACTGAAGCTTTCTTT.

In its sample, this clone was seen a few times. This chain joins TRBV7-8 and TRBJ1-6; 10 nucleotides line up with TRBD1. The germline gives CDR1 SGHVS, CDR2 FQNEAQ. With V trimmed by 4 bases and J by 11 bases, 5 bases remained unmatched. There are 14 residues in the CDR3. The CDR3 region has the DNA TGTGCCAGCAGCTCCATGGACAGGGGGACACCCCTCCACTTT. Residues: CASSSMDRGTPLHF.

This clone was seen just once. The V gene is TRBV29-1, the J gene TRBJ1-1; D unclear. The germline V and J ends were trimmed by 4 bases and 1 base, with 7 bases remaining between them. CDR3 length equals 12 residues. Germline V CDR1 and CDR2: SQVTM, ANQGSEA. CDR3 amino acids: CSVGVANTEAFF. CDR3 sequence (DNA): TGCAGCGTTGGAGTTGCGAACACTGAAGCTTTCTTT. Filled out from reference TRBV29-1 and TRBJ1-1, the complete variable domain reads SAVISQKPSRDICQRGTSLTIQCQVDSQVTMMFWYRQQPGQSLTLIATANQGSEATYESGFVIDKFPISRPNLTFSTLTVSNMSPEDSSIYLCSVGVANTEAFFGQGTRLTVV.

Here the CDR3 reads CASSLLGSGEQYF. CDR3 bases: TGTGCCAGCAGTTTATTAGGGTCCGGCGAGCAGTACTTC. The chain has TRBV27 and TRBJ2-7; D is uncertain. Trimming took 1 base from V and 6 from J, leaving 10 bases between them. There are 13 residues in the CDR3. The germline CDR1 and CDR2 sequences are MNHEY and SMNVEV (reference sequence).

This clone was seen more than once but under ten times. V and J are TRBV29-1 and TRBJ2-7; TRBD1 agrees at 7 bases. Germline V gene data show CDR1 as SQVTM and CDR2 as ANQGSEA. The CDR3 totals 14 residues. J was trimmed by 4 bases and V by 6 bases; bases with no gene match: 12. CDR3 in amino acids: CSVKMGAGGYEQYF. Written as DNA, the CDR3 is TGCAGCGTCAAAATGGGGGCAGGGGGATACGAGCAGTACTTC.